This T cell receptor (beta chain) was sequenced for a study of blood T cell repertoires in COVID-19 (dated by TCRdb to the early 2020s). A note on the overall study: Collaborator samples came from the United States, Italy and Spain and covered acute and convalescent phases of COVID-19. The prospective study material was composed of cDNA or gDNA derived from T cells, B-cell-depleted T cells, or PBMCs. Deeply sampled blood TCRbeta repertoires from subjects exposed to, actively infected with, or recovered from COVID-19 were included in the dataset. A freely available public database, intended as a resource for researchers studying the immune response to SARS-CoV-2, is where the repertoires were released. Samples were obtained from the ongoing ImmuneRACE study (first 160 participants) and from about 1,300 subjects provided by 6 global collaborators. A de-identified subject ID, COVID-19 status, age in years and sex were almost always included in the sample metadata. Where available, HLA class I and class II types were taken from metadata supplied by the sample provider and were not determined by assay-based typing.

The immunoSEQ Assay, a bias-controlled multiplex PCR, was used to amplify TCRbeta CDR3 regions from genomic DNA. Processing in the source paper ran as follows. The number of nucleated cells in each sample was estimated from the amplification of reference gene primers within the assay. To quantify the absolute abundance of each unique TCRbeta CDR3 rearrangement, sequence reads were collapsed and filtered. Productive Simpson clonality was computed per sample as the square root of Simpson's diversity index over productive rearrangements. TCRdb mirrors the immuneACCESS table, restricted to in-frame sequences. Some clones are absent from its copies; in checked studies, under half trace to an unresolved V gene, and the reason for the others is unknown. The V and J calls and clone size are taken from that table; D and trimming were inferred from the DNA. The table for this sample lists about 170,000 clones; over 70% of them were counted only once. The ten top clones hold less than 3.5% of the sample.

Counted from cysteine to phenylalanine, this CDR3 has 15 amino acids. Of the read, only the CDR3 DNA is kept; its 45 bases are in frame from base 1. The germline V gene encodes CDR1 SGHTA and CDR2 FQGNSA. At the junction V is shortened by 0 bases and J by 2 bases; bases outside the gene matches: 3. Study-level results and caveats: The quantity of clinical and demographic metadata differed by source and by participant and was supplied without curation.

Each collaborating institution followed its own protocols to collect whole blood in K2EDTA tubes. For TCRbeta analysis, collaborators shipped samples as frozen whole blood, isolated PBMCs, or DNA extracted from either of those sample types. Notes on this clone: Which antigen it targets is not known. Base qualities are not at hand, and no much larger clone is one base apart.

The sample comprised peripheral blood. This clonotype was obtained from a woman aged 60 to 75 with acute or convalescent COVID-19. In this chain, TRBV7-2 is recombined with TRBJ2-5; the central 7 bases match TRBD1. CDR3 sequence: CASSLAGTDQETQYF. The DNA sequence follows: TGTGCCAGCAGCTTAGCCGGGACAGATCAAGAGACCCAGTACTTC.